The 18 T cell receptor beta chains reported below all come from one sample, sequenced in a study of T cells in Graves' hyperthyroidism and ophthalmopathy (dated by TCRdb to the late 2010s). The library was made by multiplex PCR. Sequenced using an Illumina HiSeq 2000. TCR beta CDR3 regions were amplified from RNA transcripts. The TCR CDR3 was subjected to a first round of RT-PCR using the HTBI primer set and the Qiagen OneStep RT-PCR kit. The public sequencing data were trimmed at Q25 with fastp and processed into clonotypes with MiXCR by TCRdb, which kept only in-frame beta chains. All rows with the same CDR3 protein become a single entry with the most common DNA and genes. The sample table records some 400,000 distinct CDR3 sequences; about a fifth of these occur just once. 3.7% of the sample is in the top ten clones. The sample consisted of blood. Receptors originate from a woman aged 18-29 years with Graves' hyperthyroidism.

This clonotype has a count of ten or more. This chain links TRBV2 with TRBJ1-1, with D hard to call. This CDR3 has 12 amino acids. CDR1 is SNHLY, CDR2 FYNNEI, per germline. Trimming stripped 8 bases from V and 0 bases from J, with 7 bases between. The CDR3 DNA reads as TGTGCCAGCGAAAGGATGAACACTGAAGCTTTCTTT. It yields the protein CASERMNTEAFF.

This clonotype was seen many times. The chain carries TRBV20-1 and TRBJ1-1, with D perhaps TRBD1 (6 bases). Trimming left V 8 bases short and J 2 bases short, with 18 bases between. This CDR3 is 14 amino acids long. The germline CDR1 and CDR2 sequences are DFQATT and SNEGSKA (reference sequence). The CDR3 spells CSTPRAGANTEAFF. The CDR3 DNA follows: TGCAGTACCCCCCGGGCGGGGGCCAACACTGAAGCTTTCTTT.

This clonotype was counted at least ten times. V usage is TRBV19 and J usage is TRBJ1-2; D ambiguous. This CDR3 has 13 residues. The germline V gene encodes CDR1 LNHDA and CDR2 SQIVND (reference sequence). V lost 0 bases to trimming and J lost 5 bases, with 7 bases between them. DNA for the CDR3: TGTGCCAGTAGTATAGAACGGAATTATGGCTACACCTTC. Encoded protein: CASSIERNYGYTF.

This clonotype has just a few counts. In DNA, the CDR3 is TGTGCCAGCACAGGGGAGGCCAACGTCCTGACTTTC. Amino acids: CASTGEANVLTF. The V call is TRBV12-3 or TRBV12-4, the J call TRBJ2-6; D is perhaps TRBD1 (6 bases). The CDR3 extends over 12 amino acids. V lost 7 bases to trimming and J lost 6 bases, with 7 bases between them.

This clonotype has a count of ten or more. CDR3 bases: TGTGCCAGCAGTACAGGGAGACAGCCCCAGCATTTT. Its protein product is CASSTGRQPQHF. This chain connects TRBV12-3 or TRBV12-4 to TRBJ1-5, with a weak D call TRBD1 (6 bases). V gave up 5 bases and J gave up 7 bases, with 9 bases separating them. The CDR3 loop spans 12 amino acids.

This chain uses TRBV29-1 with TRBJ2-7, with D uncertain. The CDR3 runs 17 residues. V was pared by 0 bases and J by 2 bases, with 20 bases between. In germline, CDR1 is SQVTM, CDR2 ANQGSEA. The CDR3 DNA reads as TGCAGCGTTGAAGATCTAGACCGGCGAAAACTTGCCTACGAGCAGTACTTC. Protein: CSVEDLDRRKLAYEQYF.

This chain joins TRBV10-3 and TRBJ2-3; 9 bases map to TRBD1. From germline, CDR1 is ENHRY and CDR2 SYGVKD. Unmatched junction bases numbered 13, after V lost 7 bases and J lost 2 bases. The CDR3 covers 17 residues. CDR3 sequence reads: CAITITGTGRNTDTQYF. The CDR3 nucleotides are TGTGCCATCACAATCACTGGGACAGGGCGGAACACAGATACGCAGTATTTT.

Many counts were recorded for this clonotype. The chain is built from TRBV5-6 and TRBJ1-2; 9 bases are a match to TRBD1. CDR1 and CDR2 (germline): SGHDT, YYEEEE. This CDR3 is 16 amino acids long. The V and J ends lost 4 bases and 8 bases, in that order; junction bases with no gene match: 15. The CDR3 reads CASSIGTGRSYAGYTF. CDR3 sequence (DNA): TGTGCCAGCAGCATAGGGACAGGGAGGAGCTATGCAGGCTACACCTTC.

This clonotype was found many times. J is TRBJ2-7 and V is TRBV28; tentative D call: TRBD2 (6 bases). Per germline, CDR1 MDHEN and CDR2 SYDVKM. Trimming stripped 1 base from V and 1 base from J, with 14 bases between. CDR3 size: 16 residues. CDR3 protein: CASSLFIGTFSYEQYF. As DNA, the CDR3 is TGTGCCAGCAGTTTATTCATCGGGACTTTTTCCTACGAGCAGTACTTC.

This clonotype was recorded many times. The junction differs from germline at one of its ends, possibly a read error. The V and J genes are TRBV20-1 and TRBJ1-2; a weak D match, TRBD1 (5 bases). The CDR3 covers 12 residues. The germline gives CDR1 DFQATT, CDR2 SNEGSKA (reference sequence). The DNA of the CDR3 is TGCAGTGCTAGGTGGAGGGACTATAGCTACACCTTC. It translates to CSARWRDYSYTF.

This clonotype was recorded at least ten times. The rearrangement uses TRBV30 and TRBJ1-1; D gene uncertain. The CDR3 is made up of 13 amino acids. Trimming took off 0 bases at V and 1 base at J, with 6 bases between the two ends. Germline assignment: CDR1 GTSNPN and CDR2 SVGIG (reference sequence). CDR3 sequence: CAWSVNTNTEAFF. CDR3 bases: TGTGCCTGGAGTGTTAACACGAACACTGAAGCTTTCTTT.

The chain carries TRBV11-1 and TRBJ1-5; 10 bases agree with TRBD1. The germline gives CDR1 SGHAT, CDR2 FQDESV (reference sequence). This CDR3 has 16 residues. With V trimmed by 4 bases and J by 7 bases, 10 bases remained unmatched. The CDR3 sequence: CASSSDSGTGEQPQHF. DNA of the CDR3: TGTGCCAGCAGCTCCGACTCTGGGACAGGGGAACAGCCCCAGCATTTT. The full variable domain, in which reference TRBV11-1 and TRBJ1-5 provide the parts outside the CDR3, is EAEVAQSPRYKITEKSQAVAFWCDPISGHATLYWYRQILGQGPELLVQFQDESVVDDSQLPKDRFSAERLKGVDSTLKIQPAELGDSAMYLCASSSDSGTGEQPQHFGDGTRLSIL.

This clonotype was seen repeatedly, ten times or more. V and J are TRBV28 and TRBJ2-7, with D hard to call. Germline V gene data show CDR1 as MDHEN and CDR2 as SYDVKM. Trimming cost V 2 bases and J 7 bases, with 12 bases left between them. The CDR3 is 13 amino acids. The CDR3 DNA is TGTGCCAGCAGTTTAGTCAGGCTTAGGGAGCAGTACTTC. Its protein is CASSLVRLREQYF.

The chain joins TRBV3-1 to TRBJ1-1; D call uncertain. Trimming removed 1 base at V and 7 bases at J, with 4 bases between. CDR1 and CDR2 (germline): LGHDT, YNNKEL (reference sequence). The CDR3 has 11 residues. The CDR3 here is CASSQAVEAFF. CDR3 sequence (DNA): TGTGCCAGCAGCCAAGCGGTTGAAGCTTTCTTT.

In this sample, this clonotype turned up many times. The chain carries TRBV6-5 and TRBJ2-7, with D possibly matching TRBD2 (6 bases). Germline loops: CDR1 MNHEY, CDR2 SVGAGI. V lost 0 bases and J lost 0, with 12 bases in between. There are 16 residues in the CDR3. This chain's CDR3 is CASSYSTSDSSYEQYF. CDR3 DNA: TGTGCCAGCAGTTACTCGACTAGTGATAGCTCCTACGAGCAGTACTTC.

This clonotype was detected ten times or more. The chain links TRBV2 to TRBJ2-7; D not certain. Germline CDR1 and CDR2: SNHLY and FYNNEI. This CDR3 comprises 13 residues. The V end was cut by 3 bases, the J end by 4 bases, with 10 bases between. CDR3 residues: CASSERRAYEQYF. CDR3 in DNA: TGTGCCAGCAGTGAGCGACGGGCGTACGAGCAGTACTTC.

This chain uses TRBV28 with TRBJ2-7, with D unclear. The germline CDR1 and CDR2 sequences are MDHEN and SYDVKM. The V end lost 2 bases, the J end lost 2 bases, and 10 bases lay between the germline ends. The CDR3 totals 14 residues. The CDR3 sequence: CASSLGSLPYEQYF. The CDR3 bases are TGTGCCAGCAGTTTAGGCAGTCTCCCCTACGAGCAGTACTTC.

This clonotype has a handful of counts. The chain recombines TRBV5-1 with TRBJ2-7, with 8 bases aligning to TRBD2. Germline CDR1 reads SGHRS; CDR2 reads YFSETQ. Unmatched junction bases numbered 7, after V lost 0 bases and J lost 5 bases. This CDR3 is 15 amino acids long. Here the CDR3 DNA reads TGCGCCAGCAGCTTGGACCGGGGGGGGTTAGACGAGCAGTACTTC. It translates to CASSLDRGGLDEQYF.